This entry lists 27 T cell receptor beta chains sequenced from one sample in a study of high-grade serous ovarian cancer treatment subgroups. This table comes from immunoSEQ multiplex PCR, and its TCRdb copy is limited to in-frame clones, with some not included. This repertoire shows roughly 29,000 clones, about 86% found once; its top ten account for around 1.9%. Tumor samples were obtained before definitive surgery or chemotherapy. Sequenced: tumor tissue. These receptor sequences come from a human donor with high-grade serous ovarian cancer.

The chain carries TRBV19 and TRBJ2-1; 11 nucleotides line up with TRBD2. After removal of 5 bases from V and 6 bases from J, the junction contained 6 bases not matched to a gene. The CDR3 is 15 amino acids. Germline V gene lookup returns CDR1 LNHDA and CDR2 SQIVND (reference sequence). CDR3 nucleotide sequence: TGTGCCAGTAGTCGCGGACTAGCGGGCCTCAATGAGCAGTTCTTC. Translated: CASSRGLAGLNEQFF.

This sequence joins TRBV29-1 and TRBJ2-3, with TRBD2 matching 12 bases. V trimming: 8 bases; J trimming: 5 bases; junction bases outside the gene matches: 8. The CDR3 totals 14 residues. From germline, CDR1 is SQVTM and CDR2 ANQGSEA. The CDR3 region has the DNA TGCAGCTATCTAGCGGGAGGGCGGGGAGATACGCAGTATTTT. It encodes CSYLAGGRGDTQYF.

The chain joins TRBV4-1 to TRBJ2-3; D is ambiguous. The germline V and J ends were trimmed by 7 bases and 2 bases, with 19 bases remaining between them. Germline V CDR1 and CDR2: MGHRA, YSYEKL. The CDR3 sequence is 16 residues long. The CDR3 DNA reads TGCGCCAGCACCTCCCAAGACTGGTACAACACAGATACGCAGTATTTT. Residues: CASTSQDWYNTDTQYF.

The V call is TRBV6-1, the J call TRBJ2-3; weak D call: TRBD1 (5 bases). V was clipped by 2 bases and J by 0 bases, with 9 bases between them. The CDR3 extends over 15 amino acids. Germline V gene sequence: CDR1 MNHNS, CDR2 SASEGT. The CDR3 region has the DNA TGTGCCAGCAGTGAACAGGGTTTCAGCACAGATACGCAGTATTTT. Its translation: CASSEQGFSTDTQYF.

In nucleotides, the CDR3 is TGTGCCAGCAGTTTTTCCGGATCGTTGGATTTAAACATTCAGTACTTC. It is translated as CASSFSGSLDLNIQYF. The V call is TRBV28, the J call TRBJ2-4; D unresolved. The germline CDR1 and CDR2 sequences are MDHEN and SYDVKM. The V end was cut by 3 bases, the J end by 6 bases, with 18 bases between. The CDR3 runs 16 residues.

The chain combines TRBV18 with TRBJ1-2, with a possible D match to TRBD1 (6 bases). The CDR3 is 14 residues long. Germline CDR1 reads KGHSH; CDR2 reads LQKENI. Trimming shortened V by 0 bases and J by 7 bases, and 12 bases separated the two germline ends. The CDR3 loop reads CASSPPNRAPGYTF. In DNA, the CDR3 is TGTGCCAGCTCACCACCGAACAGGGCTCCTGGCTACACCTTC. Drawing the rest from reference TRBV18 and TRBJ1-2, the complete variable domain is NAGVMQNPRHLVRRRGQEARLRCSPMKGHSHVYWYRQLPEEGLKFMVYLQKENIIDESGMPKERFSAEFPKEGPSILRIQQVVRGDSAAYFCASSPPNRAPGYTFGSGTRLTVV.

A note on this clone: An end of the junction differs from the germline gene, which may be a read error. The gene calls are TRBV6-5 and TRBJ2-7; 7 positions agree with TRBD2. Germline V gene data show CDR1 as MNHEY and CDR2 as SVGAGI. The CDR3 loop spans 14 amino acids. CDR3 DNA sequence: TGTGCCAGCAGAACCGACCCCACCTCCGGGACTACTAACTTC. It encodes CASRTDPTSGTTNF.

The genes are TRBV10-1 and TRBJ1-2; no definite D call. The CDR3 runs 13 residues. The germline V gene has CDR1 WNHNN and CDR2 SYGVQD (reference sequence). V shed 2 bases and J shed 4 bases, with 8 bases lying between them. CDR3 in DNA: TGCGCCAGCAGTGAGAAGAGCCCCTATGGCTACACCTTC. Its translation is CASSEKSPYGYTF.

The chain recombines TRBV2 with TRBJ2-7; 7 bases align to TRBD2. V shed 8 bases, J shed 0 bases, and the junction held 10 bases outside the gene matches. Looked up from germline, CDR1 is SNHLY and CDR2 is FYNNEI. The length of the CDR3 is 15 residues. This CDR3 is CASCRGSSHSYEQYF. CDR3 nucleotide sequence: TGTGCCAGCTGTCGCGGGAGTAGCCACTCCTACGAGCAGTACTTC.

The chain has TRBV5-4 and TRBJ2-3; 8 bases fit TRBD2. This CDR3 comprises 16 residues. Germline CDR1 SGHNT, CDR2 YYREEE (reference sequence). With 0 bases clipped from V and 2 bases from J, the junction kept 5 bases outside the gene matches. DNA for the CDR3: TGTGCCAGCAGCTTGGACGGGACTAGTCACACAGATACGCAGTATTTT. This codes for CASSLDGTSHTDTQYF.

The CDR3 loop reads CASSLRQTGDVRETQYF. The DNA for the CDR3 is TGTGCCAGCAGCCTCCGACAGACGGGAGATGTAAGAGAGACCCAGTACTTC. The chain recombines TRBV4-2 with TRBJ2-5, with D tentatively TRBD2 (6 bases). Trimming removed 4 bases from V and 4 bases from J, with 22 bases in between. Germline values: CDR1 LGHNA, CDR2 YNFKEQ. This CDR3 has 17 amino acids.

The chain recombines TRBV7-2 with TRBJ1-2; a possible D gene is TRBD1 (6 bases). The length of the CDR3 is 13 residues. The V end lost 5 bases, the J end lost 0 bases, and 7 bases lay between the germline ends. Germline assignment: CDR1 SGHTA and CDR2 FQGNSA. The CDR3 DNA reads as TGTGCCAGCAGCGGACAGACTAACTATGGCTACACCTTC. This codes for CASSGQTNYGYTF.

This rearrangement joins TRBV6-5 to TRBJ1-2; possibly TRBD1 for D (6 bases). CDR1 and CDR2 from the germline V gene are MNHEY and SVGAGI. The V gene lost 2 bases and the J gene lost 3 bases, with 7 bases spanning the gap. This CDR3 spans 13 amino acids. The CDR3 region is CASSYEGDYGYTF. The CDR3 nucleotides read TGTGCCAGCAGTTACGAGGGGGACTATGGCTACACCTTC.

The chain links TRBV4-1 to TRBJ2-3; 9 positions agree with TRBD2. The CDR3 spans 18 residues. Germline V gene lookup returns CDR1 MGHRA and CDR2 YSYEKL. The J segment lost 0 bases and the V segment lost 0 bases, leaving 7 bases of the junction unmatched. The CDR3 nucleotides read TGCGCCAGCAGCCAAGATCCCTGGACTAGCGTTAGCACAGATACGCAGTATTTT. It yields the protein CASSQDPWTSVSTDTQYF.

A remark on this clone: This sample includes further DNA sequences coding for the same CDR3. V and J are TRBV19 and TRBJ2-1; D perhaps matches TRBD2 (6 bases). V was cut by 3 bases and J by 0 bases, with 6 bases left in between. Looked up from germline, CDR1 is LNHDA and CDR2 is SQIVND (reference sequence). The CDR3 loop spans 14 amino acids. The CDR3 DNA reads TGTGCCAGTAGTATCGGGAGCTCCTACAATGAGCAGTTCTTC. This gives the protein CASSIGSSYNEQFF.

In nucleotides, the CDR3 is TGTGCCAGCAGCCAAGTAAGGGGACTAGCGGGAGTTGGTGAGCAGTTCTTC. This translates into CASSQVRGLAGVGEQFF. J is TRBJ2-1 and V is TRBV4-2; TRBD2 aligns across 14 bases. The CDR3 consists of 17 residues. J was trimmed by 9 bases and V by 1 base; bases with no gene match: 8. CDR1 LGHNA and CDR2 YNFKEQ come from the germline V gene.

This rearrangement joins TRBV10-2 to TRBJ1-1; D gene unclear. The CDR3 extends over 12 amino acids. Deletions cut 1 base from V and 11 bases from J, with 11 bases between. The V gene's germline CDR1 is WSHSY and CDR2 SAAADI. Written as DNA, the CDR3 is TGCGCCAGCAGTGAGTTCGGCGGAGAGGCTTTCTTT. It encodes CASSEFGGEAFF.

The rearrangement joins TRBV7-8 to TRBJ2-7; the D gene could be TRBD1 or TRBD2 (6 bases each). V was clipped by 2 bases and J by 5 bases, with 10 bases between them. The CDR3 runs to 13 residues. Per germline, CDR1 SGHVS and CDR2 FQNEAQ. The CDR3 DNA reads as TGTGCCAGCAGCTTAAAGGGGGGCCACGAGCAGTACTTC. The encoded protein is CASSLKGGHEQYF.

V gene TRBV5-4 combines with J gene TRBJ2-7; the match to TRBD1 covers 7 bases. The CDR3 sequence is 16 residues long. The J segment lost 3 bases and the V segment lost 4 bases, leaving 13 bases of the junction unmatched. The V gene's germline CDR1 is SGHNT and CDR2 YYREEE (reference sequence). The CDR3 sequence: CASSASRRGQNYEQYF. CDR3 in DNA: TGTGCCAGCAGCGCAAGTCGTCGGGGACAGAACTACGAGCAGTACTTC.

The chain has TRBV5-4 and TRBJ2-1, with TRBD1 as a possible D gene (6 bases). The CDR3 length is 13 residues. Germline CDR1 SGHNT, CDR2 YYREEE (reference sequence). V shed 4 bases and J shed 9 bases, with 14 bases lying between them. CDR3 sequence: CASSMDSEIEQFF. The CDR3 DNA follows: TGTGCCAGCAGCATGGACAGTGAAATTGAGCAGTTCTTC.

The J gene is TRBJ2-3, the V gene TRBV6-1, with TRBD1 matching over 9 bases. This CDR3 is built from 16 residues. V was clipped by 4 bases and J by 6 bases; unmatched bases: 11. Germline CDR1 reads MNHNS; CDR2 reads SASEGT. The CDR3 nucleotides read TGTGCCAGCAGTGCCCCTACGGGACAGGGAGGGGATACGCAGTATTTT. Translated: CASSAPTGQGGDTQYF.

This clone was detected a few times. The J gene is TRBJ1-5, the V gene TRBV6-7; D not certain. TRBV6-7 is classed as an ORF, of uncertain function. With 10 bases removed from V and 1 base from J, the gap between germline ends came to 29 bases. CDR3 length: 19 residues. As DNA, the CDR3 is TGTGCCACAGCAGGAATAACGGCATCCTTGGAACGGAGCAATCAGCCCCAGCATTTT. Its translation is CATAGITASLERSNQPQHF.

V and J are TRBV2 and TRBJ2-3; 9 nucleotides match TRBD2. The ends lost 6 bases at V and 5 bases at J; junction bases unmatched: 15. CDR1 SNHLY and CDR2 FYNNEI come from the germline V gene. This CDR3 has 17 amino acids. The CDR3 region is CASRTLAGRAAGDTQYF. The CDR3, as DNA: TGTGCCAGCAGGACTCTAGCGGGGCGGGCGGCGGGAGATACGCAGTATTTT.

The rearrangement links TRBV5-6 to TRBJ2-6, with D uncertain. Trimming stripped 0 bases from V and 5 bases from J, with 6 bases between. Germline-derived CDR1 and CDR2 are SGHDT and YYEEEE. CDR3 size: 14 residues. The CDR3: CASSLEVWANVLTF. The CDR3 DNA sequence: TGTGCCAGCAGCTTGGAGGTTTGGGCCAACGTCCTGACTTTC.

V and J are TRBV2 and TRBJ2-5; a possible D gene is TRBD1 (6 bases). V was trimmed by 2 bases and J by 3 bases, leaving 16 bases between them. The CDR3 is 16 amino acids. Germline V CDR1 and CDR2: SNHLY, FYNNEI. CDR3 nucleotides: TGTGCCAGCAGTGAAACTTATTGGTCAGGGGAAGAGACCCAGTACTTC. Encoded protein: CASSETYWSGEETQYF.

Only a few counts were recorded for this clone. This likely comes from a read error, as the CDR3 has no conserved phenylalanine or tryptophan at its end. The DNA is omitted, as the CDR3 cannot be located on it reliably, and the CDR3 follows TCRdb's listing. The J gene is TRBJ2-7, the V gene TRBV27; the DNA was not compared with TRBD1, the D call given in the table. Germline V gene lookup returns CDR1 MNHEY and CDR2 SMNVEV (reference sequence). The CDR3 sequence runs 9 residues, both termini included. CDR3 sequence: CASTVAGET.

The chain carries TRBV9 and TRBJ2-3; 10 bases line up with TRBD2. Per germline, CDR1 SGDLS and CDR2 YYNGEE. CDR3 length: 17 amino acids. The junction had 9 bases not matched to a gene; V was cut back by 0 bases and J by 5 bases. CDR3 sequence: CASSVGSSGSGRDTQYF. DNA for the CDR3: TGTGCCAGCAGCGTAGGTTCTAGCGGGAGTGGTCGAGATACGCAGTATTTT.